This T cell receptor beta chain was observed in a study of blood T cell repertoires in COVID-19. Under the authors' procedure: Nucleated cell number was recorded as an estimate derived from reference gene primer amplification. Clones were read by immunoSEQ multiplex PCR, and TCRdb kept only the in-frame ones, dropping some. V, J and clone size are those of that table, while D and trimming were read from the DNA. The repertoire holds around 190,000 clones, with about 77% as singletons. Clinical histories supplied by participants themselves formed the basis of cohort assignment. This receptor was identified in a woman between 50 and 59 years old with acute COVID-19. The specimen was PBMCs or T cells enriched from blood (not recorded which).

The CDR3: CASSARGISNQPQHF. CDR3 nucleotides: TGTGCCAGCAGCGCCCGGGGGATTAGCAATCAGCCCCAGCATTTT. The rearrangement joins TRBV2 to TRBJ1-5, with D tentatively TRBD1 (5 bases). Germline V gene sequence: CDR1 SNHLY, CDR2 FYNNEI. Trimming cost V 6 bases and J 0 bases, with 12 bases left between them. The CDR3 length is 15 residues. Supplemented by reference TRBV2 and TRBJ1-5, the full variable domain reads EPEVTQTPSHQVTQMGQEVILRCVPISNHLYFYWYRQILGQKVEFLVSFYNNEISEKSEIFDDQFSVERPDGSNFTLKIRSTKLEDSAMYFCASSARGISNQPQHFGDGTRLSIL.